The 4 T cell receptor beta chains presented below share a single source sample, sequenced in a study of CD4 T cells in relation to SARS-CoV-2 and coronaviruses. No antigens are known for them. Sequencing used immunoSEQ multiplex PCR; TCRdb keeps in-frame clones, though not all of them. The profile shows approximately 41,000 clones, over 75% of them singletons. The specimen was naive CD4+ T cells from PBMCs, cultured in vitro. Sample subset: naive CD4+ T cells isolated by negative enrichment. These receptors originate from an adult with COVID-19.

This clone was seen once. V and J are TRBV7-2 and TRBJ2-3; 7 bases line up with TRBD2. The CDR3 totals 14 residues. CDR1 is SGHTA and CDR2 is FQGNSA in the germline V gene. V shed 10 bases, J shed 4 bases, and the junction held 11 bases outside the gene matches. CDR3 amino acids: CAIKVLGGADTQYF. CDR3 sequence (DNA): TGTGCCATAAAGGTGCTGGGGGGGGCAGATACGCAGTATTTT. Full variable domain (remainder filled in from reference TRBV7-2 and TRBJ2-3): GAGVSQSPSNKVTEKGKDVELRCDPISGHTALYWYRQSLGQGLEFLIYFQGNSAPDKSGLPSDRFSAERTGGSVSTLTIQRTQQEDSAVYLCAIKVLGGADTQYFGPGTRLTVL.

The chain employs TRBV19 and TRBJ2-1; perhaps TRBD2 as D (5 bases). Germline V CDR1 and CDR2: LNHDA, SQIVND (reference sequence). The CDR3 is 15 amino acids. V was shortened by 5 bases and J by 0 bases, with 11 bases between the two germline ends. The CDR3 nucleotides are TGTGCCAGTAGTGGGCCTAGCAGCTCCTACAATGAGCAGTTCTTC. Protein: CASSGPSSSYNEQFF.

This clone was observed once. The chain has TRBV11-2 and TRBJ2-7, with a weak D call TRBD2 (5 bases). V lost 2 bases and J lost 5, with 10 bases in between. In germline, CDR1 is SGHAT, CDR2 FQNNGV. The CDR3 spans 13 residues. The CDR3 DNA is TGTGCCAGCAGCTTACCGGGGTCGGACGAGCAGTACTTC. Residues: CASSLPGSDEQYF.

The chain joins TRBV19 to TRBJ2-7; D remains unclear. The CDR3 totals 14 residues. V dropped 3 bases and J dropped 2 bases, with 11 bases sitting between them. Germline lookup yields CDR1 LNHDA and CDR2 SQIVND (reference sequence). CDR3 coding DNA: TGTGCCAGTAGTATTCGAACAGATGCCTACGAGCAGTACTTC. Protein: CASSIRTDAYEQYF.